The clone carrying this T cell receptor (beta chain) was picked up a small number of times. This record comes from a study of blood T cell repertoires in COVID-19. Overall study context: From the United States, Italy and Spain came samples of acute and convalescent COVID-19. PBMCs, B-cell-depleted T cells, or T cells provided the cDNA or gDNA that made up the material.

TCRdb's copy holds only in-frame clones and misses some; the assay was immunoSEQ multiplex PCR. Seen here are a few hundred thousand clones, 89% observed once, and the top ten hold around 6.6%. Trimming pared 1 base from V and 7 bases from J, leaving 11 bases between. The CDR3 is 14 residues long. Germline CDR1 KGHSH, CDR2 LQKENI. The sequencing sample was made of peripheral blood. This TCR came from a young man who had recovered from COVID-19. This rearrangement joins TRBV18 to TRBJ1-5, with D maybe TRBD1 (6 bases). The CDR3 region has the DNA TGTGCCAGCTCACCACAAGGGGGAAACCAGCCCCAGCATTTT. Translated: CASSPQGGNQPQHF.